The 21 T cell receptor beta chains in this list originate from one sample, sequenced in a study of blood T cells in healthy people across ages. With a J-beta primer mix and a sample-barcoded 5' primer, a second PCR ran 7 to 11 cycles. TCRdb re-called the 5' RACE reads through MiXCR, storing one row per CDR3 protein. The sample records almost 1 million distinct CDR3 sequences, roughly 51% being singletons. The sequencing sample was made of blood. Source of these receptors: a woman aged 60-70 years in good health.

This chain connects TRBV4-3 to TRBJ2-5, with 9 bases aligning to TRBD2. The CDR3 runs 14 residues. V trimming: 2 bases; J trimming: 5 bases; junction bases outside the gene matches: 3. Germline values: CDR1 LGHNA, CDR2 YSLEER. CDR3 nucleotide sequence: TGCGCCAGCAGCCAAATAGCGGGAGAGGAGACCCAGTACTTC. Amino acid sequence: CASSQIAGEETQYF.

The genes are TRBV20-1 and TRBJ2-5; D might be TRBD1 (6 bases). The J call is doubtful: the DNA matches TRBJ2-7 better. This CDR3 has 13 amino acids. CDR1 DFQATT and CDR2 SNEGSKA come from the germline V gene (reference sequence). The CDR3 nucleotides are TGCAGTGCTAGAGACAGGGGATACGACGAGCAGTACTTC. It yields the protein CSARDRGYDEQYF.

In this sample, this clonotype turned up many times. The chain links TRBV7-9 to TRBJ2-3, with 10 bases identical to TRBD2. The germline V gene encodes CDR1 SEHNR and CDR2 FQNEAQ (reference sequence). Trimming cost V 5 bases and J 0 bases; bases outside gene matches: 8. CDR3 length: 17 amino acids. The chain's CDR3 is CASSRSGRPTSTDTQYF. The CDR3 nucleotides are TGTGCCAGCAGCCGTAGCGGGAGGCCGACTAGCACAGATACGCAGTATTTT.

This clonotype was observed a single time. V gene TRBV15 combines with J gene TRBJ2-3; D might be TRBD1 (6 bases). Per germline, CDR1 LNHNV and CDR2 YYDKDF (reference sequence). The CDR3 consists of 20 residues. V lost 0 bases to trimming and J lost 0 bases, with 22 bases between them. This CDR3 reads CATSRDLRTGFPASTDTQYF. The DNA of the CDR3 is TGTGCCACCAGCAGAGATCTAAGAACAGGGTTCCCGGCTAGCACAGATACGCAGTATTTT.

The rearrangement uses TRBV20-1 and TRBJ1-4, with unresolved D. This CDR3 comprises 13 residues. The ends were cut back, 3 bases at V and 8 bases at J, with 13 bases in the middle. Germline loops: CDR1 DFQATT, CDR2 SNEGSKA (reference sequence). The CDR3 region is CSARFGSGEKLFF. The DNA of the CDR3 is TGCAGTGCTAGGTTCGGGTCGGGGGAAAAACTGTTTTTT.

This clonotype has more than one count but fewer than ten. The chain is built from TRBV6-1 and TRBJ2-7; 14 bases line up with TRBD2. With V trimmed by 5 bases and J by 4 bases, 10 bases remained unmatched. This CDR3 comprises 17 residues. Germline V gives CDR1 MNHNS, CDR2 SASEGT. The CDR3 sequence: CASSKGLAGGLIYEQYF. The CDR3 bases are TGTGCCAGCAGTAAAGGACTAGCGGGAGGCTTGATATACGAGCAGTACTTC.

A note on this clonotype: At one boundary the junction diverges from the germline segment, which might be a read error. This chain uses TRBV12-3 or TRBV12-4 with TRBJ2-1; 10 positions agree with TRBD2. The CDR3 contains 14 residues. The CDR3: CASSLAGAVDEQFF. CDR3 sequence (DNA): TGTGCCAGCAGTCTAGCGGGAGCTGTGGATGAGCAGTTCTTC.

This sequence joins TRBV7-8 and TRBJ2-7, with 7 nucleotides matching TRBD1. The CDR3 is made up of 16 amino acids. The junction had 17 bases not matched to a gene; V was cut back by 6 bases and J by 6 bases. Germline CDR1 reads SGHVS; CDR2 reads FQNEAQ. This CDR3 is CASSDWITGQSGEQYF. CDR3 in DNA: TGTGCCAGCAGTGATTGGATCACGGGACAGTCGGGCGAGCAGTACTTC.

In this sample, this clonotype turned up a few times. The V call is TRBV7-2, the J call TRBJ2-1, with D unresolved. The germline V gene encodes CDR1 SGHTA and CDR2 FQGNSA. The CDR3 runs 14 residues. Deletions cut 5 bases from V and 8 bases from J, with 16 bases between. In nucleotides, the CDR3 is TGTGCCAGCAGCCCCGTGGCGGTGAGGCATGAGCAGTTCTTC. It translates to CASSPVAVRHEQFF.

The V and J genes are TRBV11-2 and TRBJ2-3, with 8 bases fitting TRBD2. Germline CDR1 is SGHAT and CDR2 is FQNNGV. The CDR3 has 19 residues. The V segment lost 2 bases and the J segment 2 bases; nucleotides outside the gene matches: 15. The CDR3 nucleotides read TGTGCCAGCAGCTTACATAGCGGGGAAGGTTTGGACCACACAGATACGCAGTATTTT. Translating gives CASSLHSGEGLDHTDTQYF.

This clonotype showed up just a few times. The CDR3 nucleotides read TGTGCCAGCAGTTTTGAAACAGGGAGTAGCTTTGGGGCCAACGTCCTGACTTTC. It yields the protein CASSFETGSSFGANVLTF. This chain joins TRBV28 and TRBJ2-6; D may be TRBD1 (6 bases). The CDR3 runs 18 residues. V was pared by 3 bases and J by 3 bases, with 18 bases between. Germline V gene lookup returns CDR1 MDHEN and CDR2 SYDVKM. Full variable domain (outside the CDR3, taken from reference TRBV28 and TRBJ2-6): DVKVTQSSRYLVKRTGEKVFLECVQDMDHENMFWYRQDPGLGLRLIYFSYDVKMKEKGDIPEGYSVSREKKERFSLILESASTNQTSMYLCASSFETGSSFGANVLTFGAGSRLTVL.

CDR3 protein: CAIGVPRTLAPTSDTQYF. The CDR3 nucleotides are TGTGCCATCGGCGTACCCCGTACCCTAGCGCCCACCTCAGATACGCAGTATTTT. The chain recombines TRBV10-3 with TRBJ2-3; possible D gene TRBD2, 6 bases. Trimming pared 8 bases from V and 4 bases from J, leaving 28 bases between. The CDR3 has 18 residues. Germline values: CDR1 ENHRY, CDR2 SYGVKD.

V and J are TRBV10-3 and TRBJ2-7; weak D call: TRBD1 (5 bases). Trimming took 2 bases from V and 3 from J, leaving 11 bases between them. Germline loops: CDR1 ENHRY, CDR2 SYGVKD. This CDR3 is 14 amino acids long. CDR3 amino acids: CAISENAGFYEQYF. Written as DNA, the CDR3 is TGTGCCATCAGTGAGAATGCAGGGTTCTACGAGCAGTACTTC.

The rearrangement joins TRBV4-2 to TRBJ2-1, with 9 bases fitting TRBD2. The CDR3 runs 16 residues. The J segment lost 8 bases and the V segment lost 2 bases, leaving 10 bases of the junction unmatched. Germline V gives CDR1 LGHNA, CDR2 YNFKEQ. The CDR3: CASSQRLAGLVDEQFF. The CDR3 bases are TGTGCCAGCAGCCAAAGGCTAGCGGGATTGGTTGATGAGCAGTTCTTC.

This clonotype was detected once. The gene calls are TRBV9 and TRBJ1-5, with D possibly being TRBD1 (5 bases). V shed 0 bases and J shed 4 bases, with 8 bases lying between them. This CDR3 region has 14 residues. In germline, CDR1 is SGDLS, CDR2 YYNGEE. CDR3 coding DNA: TGTGCCAGCAGCGTAGAGCCAGGGAATCAGCCCCAGCATTTT. It translates to CASSVEPGNQPQHF.

This clonotype has more than one count but fewer than ten. This sequence joins TRBV4-2 and TRBJ2-7, with 9 bases lining up with TRBD2. CDR1 LGHNA and CDR2 YNFKEQ come from the germline V gene. CDR3 length equals 16 residues. Trimming removed 0 bases from V and 5 bases from J; junction bases left unmatched: 8. CDR3 in amino acids: CASSQERGLAVDEQYF. CDR3 nucleotides: TGTGCCAGCAGCCAAGAACGGGGACTAGCTGTCGACGAGCAGTACTTC.

This chain connects TRBV7-7 to TRBJ2-5; tentatively, D is TRBD2 (6 bases). There are 15 residues in the CDR3. The ends were cut back, 6 bases at V and 5 bases at J, with 19 bases in the middle. Germline CDR1 SSHAT, CDR2 FNYEAQ (reference sequence). The CDR3 spells CASSLTPGGEETQYF. In DNA, the CDR3 is TGTGCCAGCAGTTTGACACCCGGCGGGGAGGAGACCCAGTACTTC.

The rearrangement uses TRBV28 and TRBJ1-4; 7 bases fit TRBD1. The CDR3 is 13 amino acids. Losses at the gene ends were 5 bases for V and 9 bases for J; bases not matched to a gene: 6. Germline CDR1 and CDR2: MDHEN and SYDVKM. DNA for the CDR3: TGTGCCAGCAGTAGTGACAGGGCCCAAAAACTGTTTTTT. As protein: CASSSDRAQKLFF.

The gene calls are TRBV12-3 or TRBV12-4 and TRBJ1-1; D possibly corresponds to TRBD1 (5 bases). The CDR3 length is 14 residues. V lost 7 bases and J lost 11, with 23 bases in between. CDR3 DNA sequence: TGTGCCAGCACCCCGACATGGGGCAGGCCGGGGGCTTTCTTT. This encodes CASTPTWGRPGAFF.

The chain combines TRBV28 with TRBJ2-3, with 8 bases identical to TRBD2. Germline CDR1 MDHEN, CDR2 SYDVKM. V gave up 8 bases and J gave up 3 bases; unmatched junction bases: 7. The CDR3 spans 14 residues. This CDR3 reads CASRGGPGTDTQYF. DNA of the CDR3: TGTGCCAGCCGGGGGGGCCCGGGAACAGATACGCAGTATTTT.

V is TRBV3-1 and J is TRBJ1-2; D is perhaps TRBD1 (5 bases). Germline V gene data show CDR1 as LGHDT and CDR2 as YNNKEL (reference sequence). The ends were cut back, 1 base at V and 3 bases at J, with 12 bases in the middle. The CDR3 extends over 15 amino acids. The CDR3 loop is CASSQGPGGDYGYTF. CDR3 in DNA: TGTGCCAGCAGCCAAGGACCGGGGGGGGACTATGGCTACACCTTC.